Presented here are 23 T cell receptor beta chains from one specimen sequenced in a study of blood T cell repertoires in COVID-19. TCRdb keeps only in-frame clones here, not all; method: immunoSEQ multiplex PCR. Here the sample spans more than 100,000 clones, 80% being singletons. The material sequenced was peripheral blood. All receptors come from a man aged 55 to 70 with active or convalescent COVID-19.

The rearrangement uses TRBV29-1 and TRBJ1-4, with 8 bases lining up with TRBD1. There are 13 residues in the CDR3. Germline V gene lookup returns CDR1 SQVTM and CDR2 ANQGSEA. J gave up 8 bases and V 7 bases, and 9 bases lay outside the gene matches. DNA for the CDR3: TGCAGCGCCGCCACAGGGGGAAAAGAAAAACTGTTTTTT. Its protein is CSAATGGKEKLFF.

This clone appeared a single time. This rearrangement joins TRBV19 to TRBJ2-7; D unresolved. Trimming shortened V by 2 bases and J by 7 bases, and 15 bases separated the two germline ends. The CDR3 has 14 amino acids. Germline CDR1 reads LNHDA; CDR2 reads SQIVND (reference sequence). This CDR3 is CASSINSVSWEQYF. CDR3 DNA: TGTGCCAGTAGTATAAACTCTGTGTCGTGGGAGCAGTACTTC.

The rearrangement joins TRBV4-1 to TRBJ1-2; a weak D match, TRBD1 (5 bases). Deletions cut 3 bases from V and 6 bases from J, with 17 bases between. In germline, CDR1 is MGHRA, CDR2 YSYEKL. This CDR3 comprises 15 residues. For the CDR3, the DNA is TGCGCCAGCAGCCACCCGGAGGGGACTCTTAATGGCTACACCTTC. It codes for CASSHPEGTLNGYTF.

The rearrangement uses TRBV4-3 and TRBJ2-7; D is possibly TRBD2 (6 bases). This CDR3 region has 15 residues. The germline CDR1 and CDR2 sequences are LGHNA and YSLEER. The V end lost 2 bases, the J end lost 0 bases, and 11 bases lay between the germline ends. CDR3: CASSQSRDFSYEQYF. CDR3 coding DNA: TGCGCCAGCAGCCAATCCCGGGACTTCTCCTACGAGCAGTACTTC.

The table lists this clone with a count of one. This chain joins TRBV24-1 and TRBJ2-5; 9 bases map to TRBD2. V gave up 4 bases and J gave up 4 bases; unmatched junction bases: 6. From germline, CDR1 is KGHDR and CDR2 SFDVKD. The CDR3 covers 15 residues. As DNA, the CDR3 is TGTGCCACCAGTGAGGTGGGACTAGCAGGAGAGACCCAGTACTTC. Translating gives CATSEVGLAGETQYF.

As concerns this clone: The same CDR3 is also encoded by other DNA sequences in this sample. This sequence joins TRBV28 and TRBJ1-2, with TRBD1 matching 9 bases. This CDR3 contains 12 residues. CDR1 is MDHEN, CDR2 SYDVKM, per germline. The trim removed 6 bases at V and 8 bases at J, leaving 4 bases unmatched. CDR3 bases: TGTGCCAGCAGCTACAGGGGGCGGGGCTACACCTTC. This encodes CASSYRGRGYTF.

The chain combines TRBV12-3 or TRBV12-4 with TRBJ1-2; D is unresolved. CDR3 length: 13 residues. V lost 8 bases to trimming and J lost 6 bases, with 16 bases between them. The CDR3, as DNA: TGTGCCAGCGGGTCCTCGACCGGGGATGGCTACACCTTC. This encodes CASGSSTGDGYTF.

V usage is TRBV28 and J usage is TRBJ1-5; D call uncertain. Deletions cut 7 bases from V and 5 bases from J, with 9 bases between. Germline V CDR1 and CDR2: MDHEN, SYDVKM. This CDR3 has 12 residues. The CDR3 loop reads CASTVSYQPQHF. DNA of the CDR3: TGTGCCAGCACGGTTTCCTATCAGCCCCAGCATTTT. Variable domain in full (rest from reference TRBV28 and TRBJ1-5): DVKVTQSSRYLVKRTGEKVFLECVQDMDHENMFWYRQDPGLGLRLIYFSYDVKMKEKGDIPEGYSVSREKKERFSLILESASTNQTSMYLCASTVSYQPQHFGDGTRLSIL.

This chain joins TRBV18 and TRBJ2-1; 11 bases are a match to TRBD2. This CDR3 spans 17 amino acids. V shed 3 bases, J shed 1 base, and the junction held 5 bases outside the gene matches. From germline, CDR1 is KGHSH and CDR2 LQKENI. In nucleotides, the CDR3 is TGTGCCAGCTCACCCCAGACTAGCGGGGTTTCCTACAATGAGCAGTTCTTC. Translating it yields CASSPQTSGVSYNEQFF.

This clone has a handful of counts. This rearrangement joins TRBV6-2 or TRBV6-3 to TRBJ2-1, with 11 nucleotides matching TRBD2. Looked up from germline, CDR1 is MNHEY and CDR2 is SVGEGT. After removal of 6 bases from V and 3 bases from J, the junction contained 10 bases not matched to a gene. The CDR3 sequence is 17 residues long. Written as DNA, the CDR3 is TGTGCCAGCAGCCCCCGTACTAGCGGGAGTAGCTACAATGAGCAGTTCTTC. Translating it yields CASSPRTSGSSYNEQFF.

This chain joins TRBV7-8 and TRBJ2-7, with 12 positions matching TRBD2. Unmatched junction bases numbered 4, after V lost 1 base and J lost 3 bases. The CDR3 runs to 16 residues. Germline values: CDR1 SGHVS, CDR2 FQNEAQ. The CDR3 protein is CASSLEGTSGYYEQYF. CDR3 bases: TGTGCCAGCAGCTTAGAGGGGACTAGCGGGTACTACGAGCAGTACTTC.

This clone was picked up one time. The chain carries TRBV7-9 and TRBJ1-1; D is unresolved. Trimming removed 3 bases from V and 6 bases from J, with 11 bases in between. Germline V CDR1 and CDR2: SEHNR, FQNEAQ (reference sequence). The CDR3 runs 13 residues. The CDR3 sequence is CASSFLQSAEAFF. The DNA of the CDR3 is TGTGCCAGCAGCTTTCTCCAGTCCGCTGAAGCTTTCTTT.

This clone appeared many times. The V and J genes are TRBV30 and TRBJ1-6; TRBD1 is a possible D gene (5 bases). Germline V gene data show CDR1 as GTSNPN and CDR2 as SVGIG (reference sequence). Trimming cost V 1 base and J 8 bases, with 12 bases left between them. This CDR3 has 14 residues. CDR3 sequence: CAWSARGGDSPLHF. The CDR3 coding sequence is TGTGCCTGGAGTGCGAGGGGAGGGGATTCACCCCTCCACTTT.

V and J are TRBV5-6 and TRBJ2-5, with a tentative D call TRBD1 (5 bases). Trimming cost V 0 bases and J 1 base, with 10 bases left between them. CDR3 size: 15 residues. Germline CDR1 and CDR2: SGHDT and YYEEEE. CDR3 sequence: CASSLGQRVQETQYF. CDR3 sequence (DNA): TGTGCCAGCAGCTTGGGACAGAGAGTCCAAGAGACCCAGTACTTC.

The chain employs TRBV9 and TRBJ2-2; no clear D gene. The germline V and J ends were trimmed by 4 bases and 0 bases, with 10 bases remaining between them. Germline CDR1 and CDR2: SGDLS and YYNGEE. This CDR3 contains 15 residues. DNA for the CDR3: TGTGCCAGCAGCTCCATAGCTCCGAACACCGGGGAGCTGTTTTTT. Its translation: CASSSIAPNTGELFF.

V gene TRBV29-1 combines with J gene TRBJ1-5; D is unresolved. The length of the CDR3 is 13 residues. Germline CDR1 reads SQVTM; CDR2 reads ANQGSEA. The V end was cut by 4 bases, the J end by 5 bases, with 12 bases between. Here the CDR3 DNA reads TGCAGCGTTGGGAGATCGGAGGATCAGCCCCAGCATTTT. Translating it yields CSVGRSEDQPQHF.

The V gene is TRBV9, the J gene TRBJ2-7, with D tentatively TRBD2 (6 bases). The length of the CDR3 is 14 residues. Germline CDR1 and CDR2: SGDLS and YYNGEE. V was cut by 0 bases and J by 4 bases, with 11 bases left in between. CDR3 coding DNA: TGTGCCAGCAGCGTAGGGGACTTCCGTTACGAGCAGTACTTC. Protein: CASSVGDFRYEQYF.

This chain connects TRBV5-1 to TRBJ1-2; D call uncertain. V dropped 0 bases and J dropped 6 bases, with 15 bases sitting between them. The V gene's germline CDR1 is SGHRS and CDR2 YFSETQ. This CDR3 is 15 amino acids long. Here the CDR3 DNA reads TGCGCCAGCAGCTTGGAATCGTCGGGTATGCATGGCTACACCTTC. Residues: CASSLESSGMHGYTF.

This clone was seen more than once but under ten times. CDR3 nucleotide sequence: TGTGCCAGCAGCTTAGCTGACAGTAACACTGAAGCTTTCTTT. Its protein is CASSLADSNTEAFF. J is TRBJ1-1 and V is TRBV7-9; D may be TRBD1 (5 bases). V dropped 0 bases and J dropped 2 bases, with 7 bases sitting between them. There are 14 residues in the CDR3. Germline CDR1 reads SEHNR; CDR2 reads FQNEAQ (reference sequence).

This clone was seen more than once but under ten times. This sequence joins TRBV19 and TRBJ1-1; D uncertain. Trimming pared 6 bases from V and 0 bases from J, leaving 2 bases between. Germline loops: CDR1 LNHDA, CDR2 SQIVND (reference sequence). The CDR3 consists of 11 residues. The CDR3 nucleotides read TGTGCCAGTAGCGTGAACACTGAAGCTTTCTTT. This encodes CASSVNTEAFF.

The chain uses TRBV7-9 and TRBJ1-1; a weak D match, TRBD1 (6 bases). Per the germline V gene, CDR1 is SEHNR and CDR2 is FQNEAQ (reference sequence). This CDR3 spans 16 amino acids. The V end lost 5 bases, the J end lost 4 bases, and 20 bases lay between the germline ends. The DNA for the CDR3 is TGTGCCAGCAGCCCACAATCGGGATTCAGGGGCACTGAAGCTTTCTTT. Translating it yields CASSPQSGFRGTEAFF. The full variable domain, completed using reference TRBV7-9 and TRBJ1-1, is DTGVSQNPRHKITKRGQNVTFRCDPISEHNRLYWYRQTLGQGPEFLTYFQNEAQLEKSRLLSDRFSAERPKGSFSTLEIQRTEQGDSAMYLCASSPQSGFRGTEAFFGQGTRLTVV.

This chain links TRBV7-6 with TRBJ2-2, with D perhaps matching TRBD1 (5 bases). The CDR3 length is 14 residues. Germline V gives CDR1 SGHVS, CDR2 FNYEAQ. V lost 0 bases to trimming and J lost 5 bases, with 7 bases between them. CDR3 DNA sequence: TGTGCCAGCAGCTTAGCGCACAGGACCGGGGAGCTGTTTTTT. Translation gives CASSLAHRTGELFF.

The chain uses TRBV3-1 (or the pseudogene TRBV3-2) and TRBJ2-6; TRBD2 might be the D (7 bases). The germline CDR1 and CDR2 sequences are LGHDT and YNNKEL (reference sequence). Trimming pared 1 base from V and 2 bases from J, leaving 15 bases between. The CDR3 consists of 18 residues. CDR3 region: CASSQGLGGVAGANVLTF. The CDR3 nucleotides read TGTGCCAGCAGCCAAGGATTAGGGGGGGTGGCTGGGGCCAACGTCCTGACTTTC.